This T cell receptor beta chain is drawn from a study of blood T cell repertoires in COVID-19. Study information: Both acute and convalescent COVID-19 samples were obtained from the United States, Italy and Spain.

Original processing methods: It was from reference gene primer amplification that nucleated cell counts were estimated. Here immunoSEQ multiplex PCR was the method, and the copy in TCRdb shows in-frame clones only, minus some. The DNA gave D and trimming, while V, J and clone size come from that table. Of about 160,000 clones listed, around 93% are singletons. The V and J ends lost 5 bases and 2 bases respectively, with 13 bases between them. This CDR3 region has 15 residues. Germline V lookup: CDR1 SNHLY, CDR2 FYNNEI. Sample: peripheral blood. The clonotype was recovered from a woman aged 45 to 65 with acute or convalescent COVID-19. The rearrangement joins TRBV2 to TRBJ1-3; the D is unclear. CDR3 in DNA: TGTGCCAGCAGTCCTAGTGGTTCCGCTGGAAACACCATATATTTT. This gives the protein CASSPSGSAGNTIYF.